This T cell receptor (beta chain) derives from a study of cytomegalovirus exposure and HLA in healthy donors. General study points: Later, TCR association rates were found to vary by HLA locus, highest for DRB1 and lowest for HLA-C. The only immune exposure information that was available was CMV serostatus. Later analysis identified a missense DCLRE1C variant that was linked to TCR beta V- and J-gene trimming.

The CDR3 loop spans 10 amino acids. Trimming pared 7 bases from V and 7 bases from J, leaving 11 bases between. Germline V gives CDR1 SQVTM, CDR2 ANQGSEA. PCR involved 60 Vbeta and 13 Jbeta primers. The table came from immunoSEQ multiplex PCR; TCRdb's copy has only in-frame clones and leaves some out. The data contain about 190,000 clones, 60% to 80% of them singletons. With respect to this clone: Antigen: not known.

The specimen sequenced was PBMCs. This receptor was identified in a woman aged 18-30 years in good health and CMV-seronegative. This rearrangement joins TRBV29-1 to TRBJ2-7; D is ambiguous. This CDR3 is CSGARQEQYF. CDR3 nucleotide sequence: TGCAGCGGGGCTCGGCAAGAGCAGTACTTC.